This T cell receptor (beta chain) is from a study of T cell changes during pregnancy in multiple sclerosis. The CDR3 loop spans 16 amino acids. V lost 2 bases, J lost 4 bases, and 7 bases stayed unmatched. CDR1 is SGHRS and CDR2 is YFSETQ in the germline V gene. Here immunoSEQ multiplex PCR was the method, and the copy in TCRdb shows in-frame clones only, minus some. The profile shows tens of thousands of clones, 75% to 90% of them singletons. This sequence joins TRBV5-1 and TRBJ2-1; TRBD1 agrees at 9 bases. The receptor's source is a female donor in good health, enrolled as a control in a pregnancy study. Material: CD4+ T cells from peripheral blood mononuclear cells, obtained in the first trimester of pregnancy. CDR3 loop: CASSFLPGQGYNEQFF. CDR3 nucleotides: TGCGCCAGCAGCTTTCTACCGGGACAGGGTTACAATGAGCAGTTCTTC.